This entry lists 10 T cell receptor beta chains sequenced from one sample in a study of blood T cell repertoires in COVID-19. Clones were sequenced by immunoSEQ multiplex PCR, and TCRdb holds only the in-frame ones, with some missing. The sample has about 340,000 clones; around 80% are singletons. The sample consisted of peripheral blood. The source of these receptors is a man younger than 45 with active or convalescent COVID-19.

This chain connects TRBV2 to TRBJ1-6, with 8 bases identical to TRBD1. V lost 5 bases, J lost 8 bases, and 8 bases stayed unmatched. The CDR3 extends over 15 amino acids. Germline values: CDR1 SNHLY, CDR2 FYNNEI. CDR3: CASSFSTGVYSPLHF. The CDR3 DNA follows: TGTGCCAGCAGTTTCTCGACAGGGGTCTATTCACCCCTCCACTTT.

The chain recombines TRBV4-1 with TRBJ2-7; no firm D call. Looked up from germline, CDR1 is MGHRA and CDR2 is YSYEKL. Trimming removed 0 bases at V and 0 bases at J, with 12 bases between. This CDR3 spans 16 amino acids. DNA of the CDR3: TGCGCCAGCAGCCAAGAAGGCGGTTATACCTCCTACGAGCAGTACTTC. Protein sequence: CASSQEGGYTSYEQYF.

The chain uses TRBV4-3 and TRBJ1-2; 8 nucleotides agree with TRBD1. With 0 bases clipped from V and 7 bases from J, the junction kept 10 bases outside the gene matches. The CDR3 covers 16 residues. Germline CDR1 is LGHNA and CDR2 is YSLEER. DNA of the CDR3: TGCGCCAGCAGCCAAGATGGCAGGACAGGGATGAGTGGCTACACCTTC. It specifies CASSQDGRTGMSGYTF.

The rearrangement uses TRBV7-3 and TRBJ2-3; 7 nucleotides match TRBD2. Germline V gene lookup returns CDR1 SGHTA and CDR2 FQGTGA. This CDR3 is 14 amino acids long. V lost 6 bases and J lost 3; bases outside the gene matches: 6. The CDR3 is CASRAGVVTDTQYF. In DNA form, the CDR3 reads TGTGCCAGCAGGGCGGGAGTGGTGACAGATACGCAGTATTTT.

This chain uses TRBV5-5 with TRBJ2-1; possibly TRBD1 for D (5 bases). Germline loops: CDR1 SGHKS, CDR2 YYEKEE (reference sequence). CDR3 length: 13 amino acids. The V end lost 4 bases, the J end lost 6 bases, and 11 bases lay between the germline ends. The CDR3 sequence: CASSTDRANEQFF. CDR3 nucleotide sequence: TGTGCCAGCAGCACCGACAGAGCCAATGAGCAGTTCTTC.

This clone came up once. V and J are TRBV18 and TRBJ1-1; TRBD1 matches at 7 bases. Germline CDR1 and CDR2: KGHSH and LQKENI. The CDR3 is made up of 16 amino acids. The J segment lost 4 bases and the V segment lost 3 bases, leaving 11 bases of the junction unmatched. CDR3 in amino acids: CASSPREGGWGTEAFF. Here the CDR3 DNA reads TGTGCCAGCTCACCGCGGGAAGGGGGCTGGGGCACTGAAGCTTTCTTT.

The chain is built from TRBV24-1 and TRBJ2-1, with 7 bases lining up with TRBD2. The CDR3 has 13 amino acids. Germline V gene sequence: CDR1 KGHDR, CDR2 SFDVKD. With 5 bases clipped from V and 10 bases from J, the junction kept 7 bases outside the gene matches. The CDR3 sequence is CATSVHGRGEQFF. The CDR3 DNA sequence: TGTGCCACCAGTGTCCATGGGAGGGGAGAGCAGTTCTTC.

DNA of the CDR3: TGTGCCAGCAGCCCACAGGGGGCTAGGGCCTACGAGCAGTACTTC. Protein sequence: CASSPQGARAYEQYF. The chain combines TRBV28 with TRBJ2-7, with 9 bases matching TRBD1. V dropped 6 bases and J dropped 2; count of bases not matched to a gene: 8. Germline-derived CDR1 and CDR2 are MDHEN and SYDVKM. This CDR3 region has 15 residues.

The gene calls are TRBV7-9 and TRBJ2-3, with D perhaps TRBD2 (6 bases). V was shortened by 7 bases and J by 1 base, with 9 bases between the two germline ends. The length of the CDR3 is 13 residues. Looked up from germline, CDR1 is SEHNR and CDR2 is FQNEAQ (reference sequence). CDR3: CASMREGTDTQYF. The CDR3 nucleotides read TGTGCCAGCATGAGGGAGGGCACAGATACGCAGTATTTT. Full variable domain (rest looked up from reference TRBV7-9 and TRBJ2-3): DTGVSQNPRHKITKRGQNVTFRCDPISEHNRLYWYRQTLGQGPEFLTYFQNEAQLEKSRLLSDRFSAERPKGSFSTLEIQRTEQGDSAMYLCASMREGTDTQYFGPGTRLTVL.

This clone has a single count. CDR3 amino acids: CASSLGAGPGNTIYF. The CDR3 DNA sequence: TGTGCCAGCAGTTTAGGGGCAGGGCCAGGAAACACCATATATTTT. The chain uses TRBV27 and TRBJ1-3, with a possible D match to TRBD1 (5 bases). Trimming removed 2 bases at V and 4 bases at J, with 12 bases between. The CDR3 length is 15 residues. The V gene's germline CDR1 is MNHEY and CDR2 SMNVEV (reference sequence).